This passage covers 29 T cell receptor beta chains from one sample sequenced in a study of PD-1 blockade in classical Hodgkin lymphoma. Data came from immunoSEQ multiplex PCR; TCRdb stores just in-frame clones and leaves some out. In the table there are roughly 32,000 clones, roughly 82% of which are singletons. Brentuximab vedotin exposure varied among the patients, all of whom had relapsed after autologous stem cell transplantation. Sample: peripheral blood mononuclear cells (PBMCs), taken at baseline. Receptors originate from a human donor with classical Hodgkin lymphoma.

This sequence joins TRBV30 and TRBJ2-1, with 9 bases that match TRBD2. The CDR3 extends over 15 amino acids. J gave up 2 bases and V 1 base, and 3 bases lay outside the gene matches. Per the germline V gene, CDR1 is GTSNPN and CDR2 is SVGIG (reference sequence). The CDR3 loop is CAWSGRLAAYNEQFF. The DNA for the CDR3 is TGTGCCTGGAGTGGCCGACTAGCGGCCTACAATGAGCAGTTCTTC.

The genes are TRBV6-5 and TRBJ1-2, with 8 bases aligning to TRBD1. The CDR3 sequence is 15 residues long. Per germline, CDR1 MNHEY and CDR2 SVGAGI. Trimming at V came to 10 bases and at J to 5 bases, leaving 15 bases not matched to a gene. CDR3 in DNA: TGTGCCACAACAGGGGGGAGACAACGGTTTTATGGCTACACCTTC. Translated, it gives CATTGGRQRFYGYTF.

The rearrangement uses TRBV6-6 and TRBJ2-5; 8 nucleotides align to TRBD1. CDR1 MNHNY and CDR2 SVGAGI come from the germline V gene (reference sequence). J lost 1 base, V lost 6 bases, and 7 bases had no gene match. CDR3 length equals 15 residues. The CDR3 nucleotides are TGTGCCAGCAGGTCCGCCGGGACAGGCCAAGAGACCCAGTACTTC. Residues: CASRSAGTGQETQYF.

This clone has a single count. The chain carries TRBV6-5 and TRBJ1-2, with 7 bases lining up with TRBD1. Germline V lookup: CDR1 MNHEY, CDR2 SVGAGI. Trimming at V came to 7 bases and at J to 3 bases, leaving 5 bases not matched to a gene. There are 13 residues in the CDR3. The CDR3 sequence is CASTRDSHYGYTF. DNA of the CDR3: TGTGCCAGCACCAGGGACAGTCACTATGGCTACACCTTC.

The table lists this clone with a few counts. This chain links TRBV27 with TRBJ1-1, with D possibly matching TRBD1 (6 bases). V lost 6 bases, J lost 0 bases, and 17 bases lay in between. This CDR3 region has 16 residues. Germline CDR1 and CDR2: MNHEY and SMNVEV (reference sequence). The CDR3 DNA reads as TGTGCCAGCAGAACCCCGGGGGCAGGATTGAACACTGAAGCTTTCTTT. It encodes CASRTPGAGLNTEAFF.

This sequence joins TRBV27 and TRBJ1-1; weak D call: TRBD1 (5 bases). The germline V gene has CDR1 MNHEY and CDR2 SMNVEV (reference sequence). The V gene lost 5 bases and the J gene lost 3 bases, with 19 bases spanning the gap. The CDR3 sequence is 16 residues long. The CDR3 coding sequence is TGTGCCAGCAGTCCGACCGGGAGCTTCAGGGACACTGAAGCTTTCTTT. Translated, it gives CASSPTGSFRDTEAFF.

The chain uses TRBV19 and TRBJ2-3, with a tentative D call TRBD2 (6 bases). This CDR3 has 14 amino acids. V gave up 6 bases and J gave up 5 bases, with 15 bases separating them. CDR1 is LNHDA, CDR2 SQIVND, per germline (reference sequence). This CDR3 is CASSQQPGGDTQYF. The CDR3 nucleotides read TGTGCCAGTAGCCAGCAGCCCGGGGGAGATACGCAGTATTTT.

Remarks on this clone: One end of the junction fails to match germline, which may point to a read error. V and J are TRBV7-7 and TRBJ2-3, with D possibly matching TRBD1 (5 bases). The CDR3 runs 13 residues. Per the germline V gene, CDR1 is SSHAT and CDR2 is FNYEAQ (reference sequence). The DNA for the CDR3 is TGTGCTAGCAGTCGACAGATTACAGATACGCAGTATTTT. Translation gives CASSRQITDTQYF.

This clone counts as large (0.1 to 1%). This chain joins TRBV6-6 and TRBJ2-3; 8 bases fit TRBD2. The trim removed 8 bases at V and 2 bases at J, leaving 9 bases unmatched. Germline V CDR1 and CDR2: MNHNY, SVGAGI (reference sequence). The CDR3 totals 15 residues. The CDR3 region has the DNA TGTGCCAGCGTACGGGGGGGCCGTGTCACAGATACGCAGTATTTT. Its protein product is CASVRGGRVTDTQYF.

V is TRBV11-1 and J is TRBJ2-5; 8 nucleotides agree with TRBD1. The length of the CDR3 is 14 residues. V lost 2 bases to trimming and J lost 4 bases; unmatched junction nucleotides: 3. CDR1 and CDR2 (germline): SGHAT, FQDESV (reference sequence). The CDR3 spells CASSLLTGVETQYF. Written as DNA, the CDR3 is TGTGCCAGCAGCTTATTGACAGGGGTAGAGACCCAGTACTTC. The complete variable domain, with remaining parts taken from reference TRBV11-1 and TRBJ2-5, reads EAEVAQSPRYKITEKSQAVAFWCDPISGHATLYWYRQILGQGPELLVQFQDESVVDDSQLPKDRFSAERLKGVDSTLKIQPAELGDSAMYLCASSLLTGVETQYFGPGTRLLVL.

V is TRBV9 and J is TRBJ1-1; 8 nucleotides align to TRBD1. The germline gives CDR1 SGDLS, CDR2 YYNGEE. This CDR3 is built from 16 residues. The V gene end was trimmed by 3 bases and the J gene end by 5 bases; junction bases not matched to a gene: 12. The CDR3 nucleotides read TGTGCCAGCAGCGCTATGATGCAGGGGGCGAGGACTGAAGCTTTCTTT. Amino acids: CASSAMMQGARTEAFF.

The V gene is TRBV5-1, the J gene TRBJ2-3, with 9 nucleotides matching TRBD1. The CDR3 is 14 residues long. V was pared by 6 bases and J by 6 bases, with 8 bases of the junction left unmatched. Germline assignment: CDR1 SGHRS and CDR2 YFSETQ. CDR3 residues: CASTLRTGADTQYF. The CDR3 DNA reads as TGCGCCAGCACTTTGAGGACAGGGGCGGATACGCAGTATTTT. Full variable domain (rest looked up from reference TRBV5-1 and TRBJ2-3): KAGVTQTPRYLIKTRGQQVTLSCSPISGHRSVSWYQQTPGQGLQFLFEYFSETQRNKGNFPGRFSGRQFSNSRSEMNVSTLELGDSALYLCASTLRTGADTQYFGPGTRLTVL.

This clone is medium-sized (0.01 to 0.1%) in the sample. This chain connects TRBV7-2 to TRBJ1-1; 9 positions agree with TRBD1. V lost 1 base to trimming and J lost 12 bases; unmatched junction nucleotides: 3. This CDR3 spans 12 amino acids. In germline, CDR1 is SGHTA, CDR2 FQGNSA. The CDR3 region has the DNA TGTGCCAGCAGCTTAGGGGACAGGGTTTCTTTCTTT. It codes for CASSLGDRVSFF.

The V and J genes are TRBV7-3 and TRBJ1-1, with D perhaps matching TRBD1 (5 bases). The V end was cut by 2 bases, the J end by 7 bases, with 11 bases between. This CDR3 region has 13 residues. Per the germline V gene, CDR1 is SGHTA and CDR2 is FQGTGA. CDR3 amino acids: CASSLQGEREAFF. CDR3 bases: TGTGCCAGCAGCTTACAGGGAGAACGTGAAGCTTTCTTT.

The CDR3 nucleotides are TGCGCCAGCAGCCAGGCCGGACTAGGGAACAATGAGCAGTTCTTC. It translates to CASSQAGLGNNEQFF. V gene TRBV5-1 combines with J gene TRBJ2-1; 7 bases agree with TRBD2. Germline CDR1 SGHRS, CDR2 YFSETQ. The CDR3 spans 15 residues. The junction had 9 bases not matched to a gene; V was cut back by 4 bases and J by 5 bases.

The rearrangement links TRBV19 to TRBJ2-7, with D possibly TRBD1 on 6 matching bases. Trimming took off 3 bases at V and 0 bases at J, with 24 bases between the two ends. Germline V gene sequence: CDR1 LNHDA, CDR2 SQIVND (reference sequence). This CDR3 spans 19 amino acids. CDR3 nucleotide sequence: TGTGCCAGTAGTATGTGGGGGCCTACTACTTCTTACAGCTCCTACGAGCAGTACTTC. It specifies CASSMWGPTTSYSSYEQYF.

The chain has TRBV5-5 and TRBJ1-4; D might be TRBD1 (5 bases). Germline V gene lookup returns CDR1 SGHKS and CDR2 YYEKEE (reference sequence). The CDR3 is 15 residues long. Between the trimmed V and J ends, which lost 3 bases and 7 bases, there was a span of 16 bases. The CDR3 DNA sequence: TGTGCCAGCAGCTCGGGGGGGACTCGAGGTGAAAAACTGTTTTTT. It codes for CASSSGGTRGEKLFF. Full variable domain (outside the CDR3, taken from reference TRBV5-5 and TRBJ1-4): DAGVTQSPTHLIKTRGQQVTLRCSPISGHKSVSWYQQVLGQGPQFIFQYYEKEERGRGNFPDRFSARQFPNYSSELNVNALLLGDSALYLCASSSGGTRGEKLFFGSGTQLSVL.

The chain joins TRBV2 to TRBJ1-4, with TRBD1 matching 7 bases. Germline V gene lookup returns CDR1 SNHLY and CDR2 FYNNEI. CDR3 length: 13 residues. The V and J ends lost 4 bases and 7 bases, in that order; junction bases with no gene match: 3. The CDR3 is CASSGYRGEKLFF. Here the CDR3 DNA reads TGTGCCAGCAGTGGCTACAGGGGTGAAAAACTGTTTTTT.

The chain combines TRBV30 with TRBJ1-5; a weak D match, TRBD1 (6 bases). The V and J ends lost 2 bases and 5 bases respectively, with 10 bases between them. Germline V gene data show CDR1 as GTSNPN and CDR2 as SVGIG (reference sequence). CDR3 length: 13 amino acids. The CDR3 coding sequence is TGTGCCTGGAGTCCGACAGGAGATCAGCCCCAGCATTTT. Translating gives CAWSPTGDQPQHF.

The chain links TRBV18 to TRBJ1-2; TRBD1 aligns across 10 bases. The V segment lost 2 bases and the J segment 4 bases; nucleotides outside the gene matches: 13. Germline-derived CDR1 and CDR2 are KGHSH and LQKENI. This CDR3 is 18 amino acids long. CDR3 in DNA: TGTGCCAGCTCACCAACTCCGTCATTGGACAGGGGGTCCTATGGCTACACCTTC. It specifies CASSPTPSLDRGSYGYTF.

This clone came up once. The V call is TRBV10-3, the J call TRBJ1-2; D is undetermined. This CDR3 comprises 12 residues. V lost 4 bases to trimming and J lost 2 bases, with 5 bases between them. Germline assignment: CDR1 ENHRY and CDR2 SYGVKD. CDR3 sequence reads: CAISVRNYGYTF. The DNA of the CDR3 is TGTGCCATCAGTGTACGGAACTATGGCTACACCTTC.

The chain links TRBV13 to TRBJ2-2, with 10 bases matching TRBD1. From germline, CDR1 is PRHDT and CDR2 FYEKMQ (reference sequence). V dropped 4 bases and J dropped 6; count of bases not matched to a gene: 2. The CDR3 is made up of 14 amino acids. The CDR3 DNA is TGTGCCAGCAGCTCGGGGACAGGGGCCGGGGAGCTGTTTTTT. Its translation is CASSSGTGAGELFF. The full variable domain, rest sourced from reference TRBV13 and TRBJ2-2, is AAGVIQSPRHLIKEKRETATLKCYPIPRHDTVYWYQQGPGQDPQFLISFYEKMQSDKGSIPDRFSAQQFSDYHSELNMSSLELGDSALYFCASSSGTGAGELFFGEGSRLTVL.

V usage is TRBV7-2 and J usage is TRBJ2-1; either TRBD1 or TRBD2 may supply D (6 bases each). The CDR3 covers 16 residues. CDR1 and CDR2 (germline): SGHTA, FQGNSA. The V end was cut by 3 bases, the J end by 1 base, with 13 bases between. The CDR3, as DNA: TGTGCCAGCAGCTTTTGGGGGGCCGGGTCCTACAATGAGCAGTTCTTC. Translating it yields CASSFWGAGSYNEQFF. Supplemented by reference TRBV7-2 and TRBJ2-1, the full variable domain reads GAGVSQSPSNKVTEKGKDVELRCDPISGHTALYWYRQSLGQGLEFLIYFQGNSAPDKSGLPSDRFSAERTGGSVSTLTIQRTQQEDSAVYLCASSFWGAGSYNEQFFGPGTRLTVL.

The J gene is TRBJ2-7, the V gene TRBV6-1, with no clear D. The CDR3 is 12 amino acids. The V and J ends lost 8 bases and 0 bases respectively, with 8 bases between them. Germline V gives CDR1 MNHNS, CDR2 SASEGT. As DNA, the CDR3 is TGTGCCAGCCAGGTCCTCTCCTACGAGCAGTACTTC. Its translation is CASQVLSYEQYF.

The chain recombines TRBV6-5 with TRBJ1-5; D might be TRBD1 (5 bases). Germline values: CDR1 MNHEY, CDR2 SVGAGI. This CDR3 region has 14 residues. V lost 5 bases and J lost 0, with 8 bases in between. The chain's CDR3 is CASSRDPSNQPQHF. In nucleotides, the CDR3 is TGTGCCAGCAGTCGGGACCCTAGCAATCAGCCCCAGCATTTT.

This chain joins TRBV5-1 and TRBJ2-7; no clear D gene. V was clipped by 2 bases and J by 0 bases, with 12 bases between them. Germline CDR1 and CDR2: SGHRS and YFSETQ. The CDR3 consists of 15 residues. The CDR3 nucleotides are TGCGCCAGCAGCTTCGGTGGGCCAAGCTCCTACGAGCAGTACTTC. It yields the protein CASSFGGPSSYEQYF. The variable domain in full, completed from reference TRBV5-1 and TRBJ2-7, reads KAGVTQTPRYLIKTRGQQVTLSCSPISGHRSVSWYQQTPGQGLQFLFEYFSETQRNKGNFPGRFSGRQFSNSRSEMNVSTLELGDSALYLCASSFGGPSSYEQYFGPGTRLTVT.

With regard to this clone: Because the CDR3's place on the DNA is in doubt, the DNA is left out and the CDR3 is given as listed by TCRdb. This chain joins TRBV18 and TRBJ1-1. The germline CDR1 and CDR2 sequences are KGHSH and LQKENI. The CDR3 is 16 amino acids long, termini counted. CDR3 residues: CASSLPSGRGGTEAFF.

This clone appeared a few times. The V call is TRBV27, the J call TRBJ1-1, with D possibly being TRBD1 (5 bases). V was shortened by 5 bases and J by 1 base, with 11 bases between the two germline ends. The CDR3 has 14 amino acids. Germline V CDR1 and CDR2: MNHEY, SMNVEV (reference sequence). The CDR3 DNA reads TGTGCCAGCAGTGGACATCAGGGGAACACTGAAGCTTTCTTT. This codes for CASSGHQGNTEAFF.

V and J are TRBV28 and TRBJ1-2; 7 bases are a match to TRBD1. The CDR3 totals 14 residues. The V and J ends lost 4 bases and 3 bases, in that order; junction bases with no gene match: 5. The germline V gene encodes CDR1 MDHEN and CDR2 SYDVKM. CDR3 bases: TGTGCCAGCAGTTCCACAGGGGAGCACTATGGCTACACCTTC. Amino acid sequence: CASSSTGEHYGYTF.